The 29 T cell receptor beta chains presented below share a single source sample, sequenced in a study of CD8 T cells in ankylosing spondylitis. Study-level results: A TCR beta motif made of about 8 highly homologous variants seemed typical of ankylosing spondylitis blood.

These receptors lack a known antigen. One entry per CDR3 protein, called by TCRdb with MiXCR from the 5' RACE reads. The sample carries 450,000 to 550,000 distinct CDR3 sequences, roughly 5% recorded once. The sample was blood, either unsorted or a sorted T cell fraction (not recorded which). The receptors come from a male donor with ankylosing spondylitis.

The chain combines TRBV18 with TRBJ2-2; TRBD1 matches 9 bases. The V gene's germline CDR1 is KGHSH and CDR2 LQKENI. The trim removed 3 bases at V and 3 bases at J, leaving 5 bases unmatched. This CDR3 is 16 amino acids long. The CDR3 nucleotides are TGTGCCAGCTCACCCCCAGGACAGGGGCACACCGGGGAGCTGTTTTTT. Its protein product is CASSPPGQGHTGELFF.

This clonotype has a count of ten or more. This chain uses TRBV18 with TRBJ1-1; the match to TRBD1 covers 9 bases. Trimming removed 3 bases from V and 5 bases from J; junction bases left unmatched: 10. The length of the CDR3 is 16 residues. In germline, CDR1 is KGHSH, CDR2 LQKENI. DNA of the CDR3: TGTGCCAGCTCACCTCCACGGACAGGGGAAGGGACTGAAGCTTTCTTT. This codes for CASSPPRTGEGTEAFF.

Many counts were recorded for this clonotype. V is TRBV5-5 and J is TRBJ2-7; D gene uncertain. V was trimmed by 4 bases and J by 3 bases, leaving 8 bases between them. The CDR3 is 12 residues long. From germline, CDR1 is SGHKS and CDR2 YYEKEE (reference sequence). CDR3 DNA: TGTGCCAGCAGCGCGAGGCTCTACGAGCAGTACTTC. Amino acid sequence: CASSARLYEQYF. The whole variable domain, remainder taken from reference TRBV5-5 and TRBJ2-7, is DAGVTQSPTHLIKTRGQQVTLRCSPISGHKSVSWYQQVLGQGPQFIFQYYEKEERGRGNFPDRFSARQFPNYSSELNVNALLLGDSALYLCASSARLYEQYFGPGTRLTVT.

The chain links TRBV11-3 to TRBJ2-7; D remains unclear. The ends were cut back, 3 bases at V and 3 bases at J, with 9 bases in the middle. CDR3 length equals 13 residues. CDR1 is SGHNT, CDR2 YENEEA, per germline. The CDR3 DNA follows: TGTGCCAGCAGCTTCCGCATTGGCTACGAGCAGTACTTC. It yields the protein CASSFRIGYEQYF.

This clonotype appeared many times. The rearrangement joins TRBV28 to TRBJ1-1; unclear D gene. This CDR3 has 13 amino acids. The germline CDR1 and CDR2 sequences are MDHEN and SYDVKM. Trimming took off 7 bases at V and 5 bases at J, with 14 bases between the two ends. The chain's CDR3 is CASIPPTGTEAFF. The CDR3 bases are TGTGCCAGCATTCCACCGACGGGGACTGAAGCTTTCTTT.

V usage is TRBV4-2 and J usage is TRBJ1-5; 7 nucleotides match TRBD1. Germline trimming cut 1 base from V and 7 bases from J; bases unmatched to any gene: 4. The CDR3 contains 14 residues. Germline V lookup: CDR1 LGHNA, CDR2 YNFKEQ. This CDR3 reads CASSQVGGGQPQHF. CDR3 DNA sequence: TGTGCCAGCAGCCAAGTAGGGGGCGGACAGCCCCAGCATTTT.

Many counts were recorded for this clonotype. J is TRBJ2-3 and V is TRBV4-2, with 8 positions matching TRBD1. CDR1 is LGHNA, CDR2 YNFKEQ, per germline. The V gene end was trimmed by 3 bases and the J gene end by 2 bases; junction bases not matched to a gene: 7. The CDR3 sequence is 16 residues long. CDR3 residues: CASSQSGQVDTDTQYF. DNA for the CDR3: TGTGCCAGCAGCCAGTCGGGACAGGTCGACACAGATACGCAGTATTTT.

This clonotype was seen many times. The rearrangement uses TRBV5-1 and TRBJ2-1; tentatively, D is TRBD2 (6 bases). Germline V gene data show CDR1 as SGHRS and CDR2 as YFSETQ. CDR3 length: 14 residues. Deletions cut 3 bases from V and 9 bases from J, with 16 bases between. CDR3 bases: TGCGCCAGCAGCTCCCTGGGAGGCAAGGGTGAGCAGTTCTTC. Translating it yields CASSSLGGKGEQFF. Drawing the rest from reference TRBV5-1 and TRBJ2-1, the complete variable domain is KAGVTQTPRYLIKTRGQQVTLSCSPISGHRSVSWYQQTPGQGLQFLFEYFSETQRNKGNFPGRFSGRQFSNSRSEMNVSTLELGDSALYLCASSSLGGKGEQFFGPGTRLTVL.

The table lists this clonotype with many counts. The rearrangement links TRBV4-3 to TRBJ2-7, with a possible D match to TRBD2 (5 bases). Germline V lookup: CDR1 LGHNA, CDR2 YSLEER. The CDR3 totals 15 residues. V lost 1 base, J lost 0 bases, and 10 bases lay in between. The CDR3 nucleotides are TGCGCCAGCAGCCAAGGACCGGGGAGCTCCTACGAGCAGTACTTC. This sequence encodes CASSQGPGSSYEQYF.

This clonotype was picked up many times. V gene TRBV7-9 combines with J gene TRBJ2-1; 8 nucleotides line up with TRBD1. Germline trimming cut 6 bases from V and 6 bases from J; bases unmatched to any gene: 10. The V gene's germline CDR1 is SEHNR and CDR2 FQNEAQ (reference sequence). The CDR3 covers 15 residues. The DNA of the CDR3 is TGTGCCAGCAGGCACCCCCAGGGGGCGAGCAATGAGCAGTTCTTC. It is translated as CASRHPQGASNEQFF. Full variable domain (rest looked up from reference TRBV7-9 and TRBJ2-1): DTGVSQNPRHKITKRGQNVTFRCDPISEHNRLYWYRQTLGQGPEFLTYFQNEAQLEKSRLLSDRFSAERPKGSFSTLEIQRTEQGDSAMYLCASRHPQGASNEQFFGPGTRLTVL.

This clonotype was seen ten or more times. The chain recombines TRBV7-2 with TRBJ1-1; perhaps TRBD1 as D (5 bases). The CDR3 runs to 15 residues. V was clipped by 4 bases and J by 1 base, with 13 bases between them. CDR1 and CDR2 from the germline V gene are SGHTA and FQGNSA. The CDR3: CASSWGGTGNTEAFF. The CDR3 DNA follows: TGTGCCAGCAGCTGGGGGGGGACGGGGAACACTGAAGCTTTCTTT.

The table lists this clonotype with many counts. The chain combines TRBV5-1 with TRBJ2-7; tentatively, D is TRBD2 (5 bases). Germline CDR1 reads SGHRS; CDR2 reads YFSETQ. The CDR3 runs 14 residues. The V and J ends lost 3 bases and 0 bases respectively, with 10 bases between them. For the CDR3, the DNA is TGCGCCAGCAGCTCCCCTGAGGGCTCCTACGAGCAGTACTTC. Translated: CASSSPEGSYEQYF.

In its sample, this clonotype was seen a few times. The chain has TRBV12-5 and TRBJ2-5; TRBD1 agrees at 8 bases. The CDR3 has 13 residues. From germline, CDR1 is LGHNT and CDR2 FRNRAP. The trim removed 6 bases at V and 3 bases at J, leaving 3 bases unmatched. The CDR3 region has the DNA TGTGCTAGTGGGTGGGACAGGAAAGAGACCCAGTACTTC. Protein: CASGWDRKETQYF.

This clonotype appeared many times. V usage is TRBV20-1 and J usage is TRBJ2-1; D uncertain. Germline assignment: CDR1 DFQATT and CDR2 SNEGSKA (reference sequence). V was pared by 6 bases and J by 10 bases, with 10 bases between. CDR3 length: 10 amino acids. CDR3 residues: CSANTAEQFF. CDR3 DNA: TGCAGTGCCAACACGGCAGAGCAGTTCTTC.

The CDR3 region is CASSHSGGRDEQYF. DNA of the CDR3: TGTGCCAGCAGCCACTCAGGGGGCAGGGACGAGCAGTACTTC. This chain links TRBV5-5 with TRBJ2-7; TRBD1 agrees at 8 bases. V was pared by 4 bases and J by 5 bases, with 8 bases of the junction left unmatched. The CDR3 is 14 amino acids. Germline V CDR1 and CDR2: SGHKS, YYEKEE (reference sequence).

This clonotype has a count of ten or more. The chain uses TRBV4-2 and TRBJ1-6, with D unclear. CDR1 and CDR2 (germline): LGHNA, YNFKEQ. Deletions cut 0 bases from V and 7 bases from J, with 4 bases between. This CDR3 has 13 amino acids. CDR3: CASSQDANSPLHF. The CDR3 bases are TGTGCCAGCAGCCAAGATGCGAATTCACCCCTCCACTTT.

CDR3 loop: CSAPRASGPNEQFF. The CDR3 nucleotides are TGCAGTGCTCCCAGGGCTAGCGGGCCCAATGAGCAGTTCTTC. The rearrangement uses TRBV20-1 and TRBJ2-1; 8 bases map to TRBD2. Germline V gene lookup returns CDR1 DFQATT and CDR2 SNEGSKA (reference sequence). J lost 6 bases, V lost 5 bases, and 9 bases had no gene match. The CDR3 is made up of 14 amino acids.

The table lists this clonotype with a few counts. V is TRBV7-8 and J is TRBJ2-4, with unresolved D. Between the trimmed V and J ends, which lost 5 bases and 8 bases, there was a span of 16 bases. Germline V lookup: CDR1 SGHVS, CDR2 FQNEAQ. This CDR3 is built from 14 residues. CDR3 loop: CASSPNRHADIQYF. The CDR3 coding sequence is TGTGCCAGCAGCCCGAACCGACACGCGGACATTCAGTACTTC.

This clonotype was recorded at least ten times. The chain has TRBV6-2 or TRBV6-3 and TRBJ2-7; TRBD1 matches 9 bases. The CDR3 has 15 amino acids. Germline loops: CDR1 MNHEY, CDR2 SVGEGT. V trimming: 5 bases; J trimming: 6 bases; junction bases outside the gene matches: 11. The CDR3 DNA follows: TGTGCCAGCAGTCACCCGGGACAGGGTCTGGGCGAGCAGTACTTC. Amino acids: CASSHPGQGLGEQYF.

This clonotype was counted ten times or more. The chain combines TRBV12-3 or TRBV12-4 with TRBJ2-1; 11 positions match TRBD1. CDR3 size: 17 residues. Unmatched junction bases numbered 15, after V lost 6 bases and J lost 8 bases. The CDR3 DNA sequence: TGTGCCAGCAGACGGGGAGGGACAGGGGGTGTCGGTCATGAGCAGTTCTTC. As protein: CASRRGGTGGVGHEQFF.

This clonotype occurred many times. CDR3 region: CASSPQLSSMKTQYF. Written as DNA, the CDR3 is TGTGCCAGCAGCCCCCAGCTGTCTAGCATGAAGACCCAGTACTTC. The V gene is TRBV7-2, the J gene TRBJ2-5, with D possibly matching TRBD2 (5 bases). The V and J ends lost 5 bases and 6 bases respectively, with 19 bases between them. The CDR3 totals 15 residues. From germline, CDR1 is SGHTA and CDR2 FQGNSA. The whole variable domain, filled in from reference TRBV7-2 and TRBJ2-5, reads GAGVSQSPSNKVTEKGKDVELRCDPISGHTALYWYRQSLGQGLEFLIYFQGNSAPDKSGLPSDRFSAERTGGSVSTLTIQRTQQEDSAVYLCASSPQLSSMKTQYFGPGTRLLVL.

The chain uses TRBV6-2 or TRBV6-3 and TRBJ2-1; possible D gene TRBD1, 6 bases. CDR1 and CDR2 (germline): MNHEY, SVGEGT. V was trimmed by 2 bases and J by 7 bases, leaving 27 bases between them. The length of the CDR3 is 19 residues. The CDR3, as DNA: TGTGCCAGCAGTTACAGTATCAACATGTCAAAAATAGACAGGAATGAGCAGTTCTTC. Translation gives CASSYSINMSKIDRNEQFF.

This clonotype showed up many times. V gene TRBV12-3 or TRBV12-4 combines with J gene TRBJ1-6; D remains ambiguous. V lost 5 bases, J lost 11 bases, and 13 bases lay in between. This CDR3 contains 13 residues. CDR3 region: CASSLGPRTPLHF. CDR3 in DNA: TGTGCCAGCAGTCTAGGACCCAGGACACCCCTCCACTTT.

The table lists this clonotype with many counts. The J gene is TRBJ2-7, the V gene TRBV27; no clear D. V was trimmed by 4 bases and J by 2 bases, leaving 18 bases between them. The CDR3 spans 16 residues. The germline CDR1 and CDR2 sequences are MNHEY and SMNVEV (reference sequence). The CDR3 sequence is CASSSPLERGTYEQYF. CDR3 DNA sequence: TGTGCCAGCAGTTCCCCCCTCGAAAGAGGCACCTACGAGCAGTACTTC.

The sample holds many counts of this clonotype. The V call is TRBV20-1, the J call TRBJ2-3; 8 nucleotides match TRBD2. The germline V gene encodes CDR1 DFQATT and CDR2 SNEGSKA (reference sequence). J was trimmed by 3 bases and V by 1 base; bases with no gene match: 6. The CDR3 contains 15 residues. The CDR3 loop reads CSARGSGGATDTQYF. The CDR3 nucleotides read TGCAGTGCTAGAGGATCCGGGGGGGCAACAGATACGCAGTATTTT.

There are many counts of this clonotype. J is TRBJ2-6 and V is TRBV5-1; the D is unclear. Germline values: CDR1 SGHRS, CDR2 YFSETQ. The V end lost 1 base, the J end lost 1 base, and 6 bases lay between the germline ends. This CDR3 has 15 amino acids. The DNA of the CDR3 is TGCGCCAGCAGCTTGATGGAGTCTGGGGCCAACGTCCTGACTTTC. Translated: CASSLMESGANVLTF.

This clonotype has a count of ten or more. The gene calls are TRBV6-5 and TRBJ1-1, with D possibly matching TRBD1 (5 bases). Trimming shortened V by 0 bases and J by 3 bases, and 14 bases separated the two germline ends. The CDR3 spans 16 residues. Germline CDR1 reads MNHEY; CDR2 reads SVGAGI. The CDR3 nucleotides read TGTGCCAGCAGTTACTCAGGGGCTCAAGGGGACACTGAAGCTTTCTTT. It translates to CASSYSGAQGDTEAFF.

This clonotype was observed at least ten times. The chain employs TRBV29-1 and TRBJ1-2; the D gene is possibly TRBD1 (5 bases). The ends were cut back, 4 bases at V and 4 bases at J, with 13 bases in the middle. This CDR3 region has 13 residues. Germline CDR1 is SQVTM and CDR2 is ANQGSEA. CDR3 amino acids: CSVVGGTGYGYTF. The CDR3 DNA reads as TGCAGCGTTGTAGGCGGGACCGGCTATGGCTACACCTTC.

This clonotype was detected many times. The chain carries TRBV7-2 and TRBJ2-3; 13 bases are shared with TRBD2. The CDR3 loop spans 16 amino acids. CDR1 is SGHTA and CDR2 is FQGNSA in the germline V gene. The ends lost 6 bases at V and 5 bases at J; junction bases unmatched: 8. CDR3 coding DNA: TGTGCCAGCAGACCCCGACTAGCGGGGGGAATAGATACGCAGTATTTT. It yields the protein CASRPRLAGGIDTQYF.